The 11 T cell receptor beta chains reported below all come from one sample, sequenced in a study of breast tumors, draining lymph nodes, adjacent tissues. TCRdb re-derived calls from the multiplex PCR reads in MiXCR, one entry per CDR3 protein. The data contain about 200,000 distinct CDR3 sequences, roughly 31% of them singletons. Samples came from axillary lymph nodes draining the breast cancer. Source material: axillary lymph node tissue. The receptors derive from a female donor with breast cancer. Some clones in this sample may be carry-over from other donors' samples.

Of note for this clonotype: This may be a read error, as it is one base from a much larger clone. The chain uses TRBV7-2 and TRBJ1-2, with 7 bases identical to TRBD1. Per the germline V gene, CDR1 is SGHTA and CDR2 is FQGNSA. With 6 bases clipped from V and 8 bases from J, the junction kept 15 bases outside the gene matches. The CDR3 spans 15 residues. DNA for the CDR3: TGTGCCAGCAGTGAGACCGGGACAGCCCTGGGGGGCTACACCTTC. Protein: CASSETGTALGGYTF.

This clonotype was observed once. This CDR3 fails to terminate in the conserved phenylalanine or tryptophan, so it likely reflects a read error. The DNA is left out, because the CDR3 cannot be placed on it with certainty; the CDR3 is given as TCRdb lists it. The gene calls are TRBV2 and TRBJ2-2; TRBD2 is the table's D call and was not checked against the DNA. Germline V gene data show CDR1 as SNHLY and CDR2 as FYNNEI. Ends included, the CDR3 has 15 residues. The CDR3 reads CASTPRTSNTGELRI.

The chain recombines TRBV2 with TRBJ2-2; the D call may be TRBD1 or TRBD2 (5 bases each). V was cut by 8 bases and J by 8 bases, with 12 bases left in between. This CDR3 is built from 12 residues. Per the germline V gene, CDR1 is SNHLY and CDR2 is FYNNEI. The CDR3 bases are TGTGCCAGCGGGGTGAGGGGAGGGGAGCTGTTTTTT. Translating gives CASGVRGGELFF.

This clonotype has at least ten counts. One junction end does not reproduce the germline sequence, and a read error may be involved. J is TRBJ2-2 and V is TRBV24-1, with 7 positions matching TRBD2. This CDR3 region has 15 residues. CDR1 is KGHDR and CDR2 is SFDVKD in the germline V gene. CDR3 sequence reads: CATSEPRENAGELFF. The CDR3 DNA follows: TGTGCCACCAGTGAACCGCGGGAGAACGCCGGGGAGCTGTTTTTT.

V gene TRBV4-2 combines with J gene TRBJ2-5; D may match TRBD1 or TRBD2 (6 bases each). The CDR3 totals 16 residues. The V end was cut by 2 bases, the J end by 11 bases, with 24 bases between. Germline V CDR1 and CDR2: LGHNA, YNFKEQ. The CDR3 here is CASSQPEGGGDYKQYF. The CDR3 bases are TGTGCCAGCAGCCAACCTGAGGGGGGTGGCGACTACAAGCAGTACTTC.

This clonotype was seen ten or more times. The chain is built from TRBV20-1 and TRBJ2-5; 7 bases line up with TRBD1. This CDR3 is built from 13 residues. The germline gives CDR1 DFQATT, CDR2 SNEGSKA (reference sequence). V was pared by 3 bases and J by 0 bases, with 1 base of the junction left unmatched. For the CDR3, the DNA is TGCAGTGCTAGGGACAGGTACCAAGAGACCCAGTACTTC. Its translation: CSARDRYQETQYF.

This clonotype has a count of ten or more. The CDR3 nucleotides are TGTGCCATCAGTGAGAAGGTAGCTGATGAGCAGTTCTTC. Its protein product is CAISEKVADEQFF. The rearrangement links TRBV10-3 to TRBJ2-1; no clear D gene. From germline, CDR1 is ENHRY and CDR2 SYGVKD. This CDR3 spans 13 amino acids. V gave up 2 bases and J gave up 8 bases, with 10 bases separating them.

V and J are TRBV6-6 and TRBJ1-4, with TRBD1 as a possible D gene (5 bases). The CDR3 sequence is 18 residues long. With 6 bases removed from V and 4 bases from J, the gap between germline ends came to 24 bases. Germline CDR1 and CDR2: MNHNY and SVGAGI (reference sequence). CDR3 coding DNA: TGTGCCAGCAGCGGATACGACAGAAGCCAGCTTGTTAATGAAAAACTGTTTTTT. Its protein product is CASSGYDRSQLVNEKLFF.

In the case of this clonotype: A single base separates this from a much larger clone, so it may be a read error. This chain connects TRBV6-5 to TRBJ2-2; 8 bases are shared with TRBD1. The CDR3 has 15 amino acids. Losses at the gene ends were 5 bases for V and 5 bases for J; bases not matched to a gene: 7. Looked up from germline, CDR1 is MNHEY and CDR2 is SVGAGI. CDR3 sequence: CASSPRTGRTGELFF. The CDR3 bases are TGTGCCAGCAGTCCAAGGACAGGGCGAACCGGGGAGCTGTTTTTT.

The table lists this clonotype with a count of one. A much larger clone differs from this one at a single base, so this may be a read error. The chain couples TRBV6-5 to TRBJ1-2; possibly TRBD1 for D (5 bases). The germline CDR1 and CDR2 sequences are MNHEY and SVGAGI. This CDR3 is built from 13 residues. Here the CDR3 reads CASSPDINYGHTF. The CDR3 nucleotides read TGTGCCAGCAGCCCGGACATTAACTATGGCCACACCTTC.

This clonotype has a count of ten or more. The chain combines TRBV30 with TRBJ2-1; 9 bases align to TRBD2. V lost 4 bases to trimming and J lost 4 bases; unmatched junction nucleotides: 2. This CDR3 has 13 amino acids. Germline CDR1 and CDR2: GTSNPN and SVGIG (reference sequence). The CDR3 protein is CAWTSGTYNEQFF. DNA of the CDR3: TGTGCCTGGACTAGCGGGACTTACAATGAGCAGTTCTTC.